This entry features one T cell receptor beta chain sequence. This entry is derived from a study of blood T cell repertoires in COVID-19. Study as a whole: The United States, Italy and Spain provided the acute and convalescent COVID-19 samples.

Participants had their cohort set by participant-reported clinical history. Method: immunoSEQ multiplex PCR; TCRdb's copy keeps in-frame clones and lacks some. The table includes roughly 180,000 clones, roughly 88% detected once. Trimming cost V 2 bases and J 3 bases, with 17 bases left between them. Germline CDR1 and CDR2: GTSNPN and SVGIG (reference sequence). The CDR3 totals 15 residues. J is TRBJ2-7 and V is TRBV30; tentative D call: TRBD2 (6 bases). This clonotype originated in a woman in her twenties or thirties who had recovered from COVID-19. Input material: PBMCs or T cells enriched from blood (not recorded which). The CDR3 region has the DNA TGTGCCTGGAGTACCGGAGGGGAGCCCCGCTACGAGCAGTACTTC. It codes for CAWSTGGEPRYEQYF.